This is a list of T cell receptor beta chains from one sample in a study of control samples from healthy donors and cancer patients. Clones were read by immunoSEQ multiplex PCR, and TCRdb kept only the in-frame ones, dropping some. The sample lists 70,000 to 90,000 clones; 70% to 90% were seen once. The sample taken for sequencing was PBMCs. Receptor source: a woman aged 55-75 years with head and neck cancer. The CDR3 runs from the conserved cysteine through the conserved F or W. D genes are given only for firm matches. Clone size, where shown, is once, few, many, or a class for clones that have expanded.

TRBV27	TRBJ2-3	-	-	TGTGCCAGCAGTTTACTGGGCACAGATACGCAGTATTTT	CASSLLGTDTQYF
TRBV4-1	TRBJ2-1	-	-	TGCGCCAGCAGCCCGAGTCGAGGGAATGAGCAGTTCTTC	CASSPSRGNEQFF
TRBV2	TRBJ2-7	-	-	TGTGCCAGCCAGGAGGGGAAACTATACTACGAGCAGTACTTC	CASQEGKLYYEQYF
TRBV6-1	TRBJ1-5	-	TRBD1	TGTGCCAGCAGTCTAGGACAGGACAATCAGCCCCAGCATTTT	CASSLGQDNQPQHF
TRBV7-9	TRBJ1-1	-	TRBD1	TGTGCCAGCAGCACCAAAAACAGGGGCTGGACTGGGAACACTGAAGCTTTCTTT	CASSTKNRGWTGNTEAFF
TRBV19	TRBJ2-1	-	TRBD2	TGTGCCAGTAGCGAGATCGGGGGAGGGATCTACAATGAGCAGTTCTTC	CASSEIGGGIYNEQFF
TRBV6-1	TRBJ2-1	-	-	TGTGCCAGCAGTGAAGGTTGGACTTGGGGTTGGAAGCAGTTCTTC	CASSEGWTWGWKQFF
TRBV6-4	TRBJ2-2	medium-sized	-	TGTGCCAGCAGTGAGAGGGGAAGCACCGGGGAGCTGTTTTTT	CASSERGSTGELFF
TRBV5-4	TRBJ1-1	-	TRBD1	TGTGCCAGCAGACCCCGGACAGGGATAAACACTGAAGCTTTCTTT	CASRPRTGINTEAFF
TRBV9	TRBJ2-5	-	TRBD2	TGTGCCAGCAGCGTAGAGGGACTAGCGGGAGAGACCCAGTACTTC	CASSVEGLAGETQYF
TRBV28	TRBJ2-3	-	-	TGTGCCAGCAGTCGTGGACAAGCTAGCACAGATACGCAGTATTTT	CASSRGQASTDTQYF
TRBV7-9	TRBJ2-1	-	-	TGTGCCAGCAGCTCAAGACAGCCTAGCTACAATGAGCAGTTCTTC	CASSSRQPSYNEQFF
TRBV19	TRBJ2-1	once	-	TGTGCCAGTACCGCCCGGGATGAGCAGTTCTTC	CASTARDEQFF
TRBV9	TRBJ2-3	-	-	TGTGCCAGCAGTCCCGGGAGCACAGATACGCAGTATTTT	CASSPGSTDTQYF
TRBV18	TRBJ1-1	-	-	TGTGCCAGCTCAACGACGGCGGGGCAGAACACTGAAGCTTTCTTT	CASSTTAGQNTEAFF
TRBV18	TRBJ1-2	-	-	TGTGCCAGCTCAGCCAGGACGGAATCATATGGCTACACCTTC	CASSARTESYGYTF
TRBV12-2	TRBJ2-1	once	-	TGTGCAAGTCGCCCCTGGGGGCTAGCGGGAGGGTCCTACAATGAGCAGTTCTTC	CASRPWGLAGGSYNEQFF
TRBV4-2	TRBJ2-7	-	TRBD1	TGTGCCAGCAGCCAAGCCGACGGGACAGGGTGGAACGAGCAGTACTTC	CASSQADGTGWNEQYF
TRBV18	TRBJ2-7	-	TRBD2	TGTGCCAGCTCACCATGGGGACTAGCGATGAACGAGCAGTACTTC	CASSPWGLAMNEQYF
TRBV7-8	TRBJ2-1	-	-	TGTGCCAGCAGCTTAGCCTACACCGGTCAGGGGAATGAGCAGTTCTTC	CASSLAYTGQGNEQFF
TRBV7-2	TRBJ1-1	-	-	TGTGCCAGCAGCCCAGGGTTCACTGAAGCTTTCTTT	CASSPGFTEAFF
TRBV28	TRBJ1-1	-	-	TGTGCCAGCAGGCGTTCAGGGTTTTCCAGTATTACTGAAGCTTTCTTT	CASRRSGFSSITEAFF
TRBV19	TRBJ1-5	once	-	TGTGCCAGTACCCGGACAGCACCTAGCAATCAGCCCCAGCATTTT	CASTRTAPSNQPQHF
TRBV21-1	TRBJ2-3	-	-	TGTGCCAGCAGCAAAAAGAGTCCGGGGGATACGCAGTATTTT	CASSKKSPGDTQYF
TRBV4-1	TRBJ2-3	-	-	TGCGCCAGCAGCCATTCAGACCAAGCTAGCACAGATACGCAGTATTTT	CASSHSDQASTDTQYF
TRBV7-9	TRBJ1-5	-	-	TGTGCCAGCAGCTTAGAGGGTGTGCAGGGCTCTAGCAATCAGCCCCAGCATTTT	CASSLEGVQGSSNQPQHF